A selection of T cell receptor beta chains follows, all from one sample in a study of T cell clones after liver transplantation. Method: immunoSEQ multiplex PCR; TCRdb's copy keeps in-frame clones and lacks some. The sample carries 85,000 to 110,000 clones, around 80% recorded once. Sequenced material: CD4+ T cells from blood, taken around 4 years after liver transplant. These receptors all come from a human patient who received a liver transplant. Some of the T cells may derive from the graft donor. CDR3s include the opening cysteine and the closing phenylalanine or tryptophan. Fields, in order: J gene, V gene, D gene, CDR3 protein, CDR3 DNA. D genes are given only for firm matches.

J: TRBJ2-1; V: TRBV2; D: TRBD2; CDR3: CASRAFQRGNEQFF; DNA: TGTGCCAGCAGGGCCTTTCAGCGGGGGAATGAGCAGTTCTTC
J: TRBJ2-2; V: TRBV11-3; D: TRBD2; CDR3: CASSFIGTTNTGELFF; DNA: TGTGCCAGCAGCTTTATTGGGACTACGAACACCGGGGAGCTGTTTTTT
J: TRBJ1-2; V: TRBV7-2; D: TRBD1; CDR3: CASSLGPSGQGAYGYTF; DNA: TGTGCCAGCAGCTTAGGCCCCTCGGGACAGGGGGCTTATGGCTACACCTTC
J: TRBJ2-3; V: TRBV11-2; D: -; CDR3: CASSLQNTQYF; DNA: TGTGCCAGCAGCCTACAGAATACGCAGTATTTT
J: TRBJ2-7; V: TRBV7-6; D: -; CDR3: CASSLTISNEQYF; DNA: TGTGCCAGCAGCTTAACAATCTCTAACGAGCAGTACTTC
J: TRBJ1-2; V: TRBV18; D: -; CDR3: CASSPASANYGYTF; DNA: TGTGCCAGCTCACCAGCAAGCGCTAACTATGGCTACACCTTC
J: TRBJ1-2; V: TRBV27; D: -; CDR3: CASSNYRAYGYTF; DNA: TGTGCCAGCAGTAACTACAGGGCCTATGGCTACACCTTC
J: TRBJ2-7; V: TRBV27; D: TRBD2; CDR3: CASSSLGLAGGGEQYF; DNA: TGTGCCAGCAGTTCCCTCGGACTAGCGGGAGGAGGCGAGCAGTACTTC
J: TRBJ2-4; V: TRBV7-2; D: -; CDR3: CASSLAPGAKNIQYF; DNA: TGTGCCAGCAGCTTAGCCCCGGGGGCCAAAAACATTCAGTACTTC
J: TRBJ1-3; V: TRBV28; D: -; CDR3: CASSSLPGGNTIYF; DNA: TGTGCCAGCAGTTCACTCCCGGGGGGAAACACCATATATTTT
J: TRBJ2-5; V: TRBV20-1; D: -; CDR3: CSAQRVETQYF; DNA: TGCAGTGCTCAGAGGGTGGAGACCCAGTACTTC